This T cell receptor beta chain was retrieved from a study of cytomegalovirus exposure and HLA in healthy donors. A multiplex PCR was run with 60 Vbeta primers and 13 Jbeta primers. This table comes from immunoSEQ multiplex PCR, and its TCRdb copy is limited to in-frame clones, with some not included. The data contain roughly 150,000 clones, roughly four fifths of them singletons. Those who donated were healthy bone marrow donors. In the case of this clone: Its antigen is unknown. Other DNA variants within this sample encode the same CDR3.

The CDR3 extends over 16 amino acids. Trimming stripped 4 bases from V and 0 bases from J, with 14 bases between. Germline CDR1 SGDLS, CDR2 YYNGEE. Study results and caveats: Productive status was seen about 87% or about 30% of the time for most TCR beta V segments in an earlier analysis.

The clonotype was recovered from a man aged 25-40 years in good health and CMV-seropositive. The sample taken for sequencing was PBMCs. The gene calls are TRBV9 and TRBJ1-3; a possible D gene is TRBD1 (5 bases). The CDR3 loop is CASSPQDGNSGNTIYF. For the CDR3, the DNA is TGTGCCAGCAGCCCACAGGACGGAAACTCTGGAAACACCATATATTTT.